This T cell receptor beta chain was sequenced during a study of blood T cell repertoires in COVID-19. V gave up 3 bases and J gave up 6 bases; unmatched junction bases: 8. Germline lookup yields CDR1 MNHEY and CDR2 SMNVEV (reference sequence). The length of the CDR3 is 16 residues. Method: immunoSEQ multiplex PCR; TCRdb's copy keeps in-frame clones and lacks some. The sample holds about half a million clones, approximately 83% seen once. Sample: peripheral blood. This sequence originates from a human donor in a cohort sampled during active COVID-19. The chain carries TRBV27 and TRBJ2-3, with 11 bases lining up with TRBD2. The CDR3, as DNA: TGTGCCAGCAGTTTTAGGTCTAGCGGGAGGTCGGATACGCAGTATTTT. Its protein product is CASSFRSSGRSDTQYF.